The source of this T cell receptor beta chain is a study of blood T cell repertoires in COVID-19. Turning to the study itself: Acute-phase and convalescent COVID-19 samples originated in the United States, Italy and Spain. PBMCs, B-cell-depleted T cells, or T cells were the source of the cDNA or gDNA that made up the material.

Original analysis: Reference gene primers were amplified, and this amplification served to estimate nucleated cell counts. The protocol was immunoSEQ multiplex PCR, while the TCRdb copy is restricted to in-frame clones and leaves out a portion. The DNA gave D and trimming, while V, J and clone size come from that table. This table holds some 150,000 clones, around 84% found once. Input material: peripheral blood. This TCR was recovered from a woman aged 45-65 years with acute or convalescent COVID-19.

CDR3 in DNA: TGTGCCAGCAGCTTAGTTCGGGGTAGCACAGATACGCAGTATTTT. Protein product: CASSLVRGSTDTQYF. The rearrangement joins TRBV11-2 to TRBJ2-3, with D maybe TRBD2 (5 bases). Germline CDR1 and CDR2: SGHAT and FQNNGV. This CDR3 spans 15 amino acids. Trimming shortened V by 1 base and J by 0 bases, and 8 bases separated the two germline ends.